Shown below are 21 T cell receptor beta chains from a single sample sequenced in a study of OX40 agonist ivuxolimab in advanced cancers. Library preparation used the immunoSEQ multiplex PCR assay. The source is immuneACCESS, and TCRdb retained only in-frame sequences with V and J called. Part of the clones is not carried over; for the studies checked, unresolved V genes explain less than half of this, and the remainder is unexplained. The table for this sample lists 120,000 or so clones; roughly 90% of them were counted only once. The ten largest account for around 0.26% of the sample. The sequencing used CD4+ or CD8+ T cells sorted from blood, collected in a trial of the OX40 agonist ivuxolimab. The receptor set was obtained from an adult with an advanced solid tumor such as melanoma, head and neck, liver or kidney cancer.

In its sample, this clone was seen once. This chain links TRBV9 with TRBJ2-3; possibly TRBD2 for D (5 bases). Per the germline V gene, CDR1 is SGDLS and CDR2 is YYNGEE. V shed 2 bases and J shed 2 bases, with 18 bases lying between them. The CDR3 has 17 residues. For the CDR3, the DNA is TGTGCCAGCAGCGTCTCTCCCGGGGAACTCCCCACAGATACGCAGTATTTT. This encodes CASSVSPGELPTDTQYF.

Here the CDR3 DNA reads TGCGCCAGCAGCCAAGATCTCAGCAGGGTTGACTATGGCTACACCTTC. The encoded protein is CASSQDLSRVDYGYTF. This chain links TRBV4-3 with TRBJ1-2; D may be TRBD1 (5 bases). V dropped 0 bases and J dropped 3 bases, with 14 bases sitting between them. This CDR3 contains 16 residues. CDR1 and CDR2 from the germline V gene are LGHNA and YSLEER.

The chain couples TRBV28 to TRBJ1-2; 8 bases line up with TRBD1. Germline V gene data show CDR1 as MDHEN and CDR2 as SYDVKM. The CDR3 consists of 15 residues. V was pared by 7 bases and J by 8 bases, with 15 bases of the junction left unmatched. This CDR3 reads CASTFRGGDRRGYTF. As DNA, the CDR3 is TGTGCCAGCACCTTTCGAGGGGGGGACAGGAGGGGCTACACCTTC.

In nucleotides, the CDR3 is TGTGCCAGCAGCCAAGATTTAGCGGGTCGGGCCCAGCATTTT. Its protein is CASSQDLAGRAQHF. The J gene is TRBJ1-5, the V gene TRBV4-2; no definite D call. The germline V and J ends were trimmed by 0 bases and 11 bases, with 14 bases remaining between them. There are 14 residues in the CDR3. From germline, CDR1 is LGHNA and CDR2 YNFKEQ.

The rearrangement uses TRBV2 and TRBJ1-2; 11 bases are shared with TRBD1. Trimming took 6 bases from V and 7 from J; bases not matched to a gene: 4. Germline CDR1 reads SNHLY; CDR2 reads FYNNEI. The CDR3 length is 13 residues. CDR3 DNA sequence: TGTGCCAGCAGATGGACAGGGGGCTTTGGCTACACCTTC. It translates to CASRWTGGFGYTF.

CDR3: CASSARQGAFSGANVLTF. CDR3 bases: TGTGCCAGCAGCGCTCGACAGGGGGCATTCTCTGGGGCCAACGTCCTGACTTTC. The rearrangement joins TRBV14 to TRBJ2-6; 10 bases are a match to TRBD1. With V trimmed by 5 bases and J by 0 bases, 7 bases remained unmatched. CDR1 is SGHDN, CDR2 FVKESK, per germline. The CDR3 spans 18 residues.

The rearrangement joins TRBV7-9 to TRBJ2-3, with 9 bases aligning to TRBD1. V was pared by 2 bases and J by 0 bases, with 3 bases of the junction left unmatched. Germline V lookup: CDR1 SEHNR, CDR2 FQNEAQ (reference sequence). The CDR3 has 16 amino acids. The CDR3 sequence is CASSLLGTGSTDTQYF. The CDR3 DNA follows: TGTGCCAGCAGCTTATTGGGGACAGGGAGCACAGATACGCAGTATTTT.

This sequence joins TRBV19 and TRBJ2-7; D unclear. In germline, CDR1 is LNHDA, CDR2 SQIVND (reference sequence). The CDR3 runs 15 residues. V gave up 0 bases and J gave up 2 bases, with 11 bases separating them. CDR3 sequence (DNA): TGTGCCAGTAGTATAGATCTGTCGGCACCCTACGAGCAGTACTTC. It translates to CASSIDLSAPYEQYF.

This clone was picked up a small number of times. The genes are TRBV5-1 and TRBJ2-2, with 11 bases identical to TRBD1. From germline, CDR1 is SGHRS and CDR2 YFSETQ. This CDR3 contains 15 residues. Trimming cost V 4 bases and J 6 bases; bases outside gene matches: 5. CDR3 in amino acids: CASSQGQGGSGELFF. CDR3 DNA: TGCGCCAGCAGCCAGGGACAGGGGGGATCCGGGGAGCTGTTTTTT.

A remark on this clone: One end of the junction fails to match germline, which may point to a read error. V gene TRBV7-7 combines with J gene TRBJ2-1; TRBD2 matches at 10 bases. The CDR3 runs 16 residues. Germline CDR1 reads SSHAT; CDR2 reads FNYEAQ (reference sequence). In nucleotides, the CDR3 is TGTGCTAGCAGATTCCCTAGCGGGAGCTCCTACAATGAGCAGTTCTTC. Its translation is CASRFPSGSSYNEQFF.

The V gene is TRBV5-1, the J gene TRBJ2-6; D ambiguous. The CDR3 runs 14 residues. V was trimmed by 4 bases and J by 0 bases, leaving 5 bases between them. Germline lookup yields CDR1 SGHRS and CDR2 YFSETQ. CDR3 sequence reads: CASSINSGANVLTF. CDR3 coding DNA: TGCGCCAGCAGCATAAACTCTGGGGCCAACGTCCTGACTTTC.

Of note for this clone: An end of the junction does not agree with germline; a read error may underlie this. The V call is TRBV5-3, the J call TRBJ1-2, with D maybe TRBD1 (6 bases). TRBV5-3 is classed as an ORF, of uncertain function. This CDR3 spans 13 amino acids. CDR3 region: CASSLGGSYGYTF. In DNA, the CDR3 is TGTGCCAGCAGCTTGGGGGGCTCCTATGGCTACACCTTC.

The chain has TRBV19 and TRBJ2-7, with TRBD1 matching over 10 bases. Looked up from germline, CDR1 is LNHDA and CDR2 is SQIVND (reference sequence). The CDR3 runs to 16 residues. The ends lost 5 bases at V and 2 bases at J; junction bases unmatched: 9. In DNA, the CDR3 is TGTGCCAGTAGTGCCCGGGACAGGGGCCGACCCTACGAGCAGTACTTC. As protein: CASSARDRGRPYEQYF.

The gene calls are TRBV5-5 and TRBJ1-1; D not resolved. V lost 1 base and J 4 bases, leaving 11 bases between the germline ends. The germline V gene encodes CDR1 SGHKS and CDR2 YYEKEE (reference sequence). CDR3 length equals 14 residues. The CDR3 loop is CASSLRGGSTEAFF. Here the CDR3 DNA reads TGTGCCAGCAGCTTGCGGGGAGGAAGCACTGAAGCTTTCTTT. The whole variable domain, filled in from reference TRBV5-5 and TRBJ1-1, reads DAGVTQSPTHLIKTRGQQVTLRCSPISGHKSVSWYQQVLGQGPQFIFQYYEKEERGRGNFPDRFSARQFPNYSSELNVNALLLGDSALYLCASSLRGGSTEAFFGQGTRLTVV.

The chain recombines TRBV10-2 with TRBJ2-2; D might be TRBD2 (5 bases). CDR3 length equals 16 residues. V lost 6 bases and J 0 bases, leaving 14 bases between the germline ends. The V gene's germline CDR1 is WSHSY and CDR2 SAAADI. CDR3 amino acids: CASSLEGRANTGELFF. The CDR3, as DNA: TGCGCCAGCAGCCTCGAGGGTAGGGCGAACACCGGGGAGCTGTTTTTT.

The DNA for the CDR3 is TGTGCCAGCTGGGGTAGGCGTAACTATGGCTACACCTTC. Its translation is CASWGRRNYGYTF. The chain recombines TRBV28 with TRBJ1-2; D is ambiguous. Germline-derived CDR1 and CDR2 are MDHEN and SYDVKM. Trimming pared 8 bases from V and 1 base from J, leaving 11 bases between. CDR3 length equals 13 residues.

The J gene is TRBJ1-2, the V gene TRBV30, with D possibly TRBD1 on 6 matching bases. CDR1 and CDR2 (germline): GTSNPN, SVGIG (reference sequence). CDR3 size: 13 residues. V gave up 0 bases and J gave up 7 bases, with 12 bases separating them. The CDR3 coding sequence is TGTGCCTGGAGTGTTAACAGGGTCTCTGGCTACACCTTC. This translates into CAWSVNRVSGYTF. Supplemented by reference TRBV30 and TRBJ1-2, the full variable domain reads SQTIHQWPATLVQPVGSPLSLECTVEGTSNPNLYWYRQAAGRGLQLLFYSVGIGQISSEVPQNLSASRPQDRQFILSSKKLLLSDSGFYLCAWSVNRVSGYTFGSGTRLTVV.

The rearrangement links TRBV6-5 to TRBJ1-2, with 7 bases matching TRBD1. Trimming at V came to 7 bases and at J to 5 bases, leaving 4 bases not matched to a gene. The CDR3 runs to 12 residues. Germline CDR1 and CDR2: MNHEY and SVGAGI. The chain's CDR3 is CASTDRVYGYTF. The CDR3 DNA follows: TGTGCCAGCACCGACAGGGTTTATGGCTACACCTTC.

The V and J genes are TRBV7-3 and TRBJ1-1, with 7 bases lining up with TRBD1. The germline gives CDR1 SGHTA, CDR2 FQGTGA. The ends lost 2 bases at V and 6 bases at J; junction bases unmatched: 3. This CDR3 contains 13 residues. CDR3: CASSLDRVSEAFF. In DNA, the CDR3 is TGTGCCAGCAGCTTAGACAGGGTATCTGAAGCTTTCTTT. The full variable domain, its missing parts supplied by reference TRBV7-3 and TRBJ1-1, is GAGVSQTPSNKVTEKGKYVELRCDPISGHTALYWYRQSLGQGPEFLIYFQGTGAADDSGLPNDRFFAVRPEGSVSTLKIQRTERGDSAVYLCASSLDRVSEAFFGQGTRLTVV.

Comment on this clone: At one end the junction does not follow the germline gene, possibly because of a read error. V and J are TRBV7-7 and TRBJ2-7; unclear D gene. The CDR3 extends over 16 amino acids. CDR1 SSHAT and CDR2 FNYEAQ come from the germline V gene (reference sequence). The CDR3 region is CASSLVLSGTGNKQYF. The CDR3, as DNA: TGTGCTAGCAGCTTAGTTTTATCTGGTACGGGTAACAAGCAGTACTTC.

CDR3 nucleotide sequence: TGTGCCAGCAGCGTCGGGGGGCCTCGAAGAACCGGGGAGCTGTTTTTT. Translation gives CASSVGGPRRTGELFF. V and J are TRBV9 and TRBJ2-2; possibly TRBD2 for D (7 bases). Germline CDR1 and CDR2: SGDLS and YYNGEE. Trimming took 2 bases from V and 5 from J, leaving 16 bases between them. This CDR3 region has 16 residues.